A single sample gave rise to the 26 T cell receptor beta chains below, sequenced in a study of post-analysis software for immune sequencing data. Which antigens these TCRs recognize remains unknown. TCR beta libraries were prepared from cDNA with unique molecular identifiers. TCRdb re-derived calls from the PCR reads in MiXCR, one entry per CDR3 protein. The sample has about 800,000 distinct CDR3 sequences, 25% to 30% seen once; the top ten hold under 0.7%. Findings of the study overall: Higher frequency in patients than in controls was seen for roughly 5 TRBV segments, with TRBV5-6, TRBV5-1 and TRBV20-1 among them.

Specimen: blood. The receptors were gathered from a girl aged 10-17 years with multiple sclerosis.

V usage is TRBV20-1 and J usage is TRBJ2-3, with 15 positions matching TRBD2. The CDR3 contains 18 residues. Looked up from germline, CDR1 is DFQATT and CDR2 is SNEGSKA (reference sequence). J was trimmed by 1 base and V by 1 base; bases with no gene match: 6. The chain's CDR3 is CSARVGLAGGRGTDTQYF. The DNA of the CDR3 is TGCAGTGCTAGAGTCGGACTAGCGGGGGGGCGGGGCACAGATACGCAGTATTTT.

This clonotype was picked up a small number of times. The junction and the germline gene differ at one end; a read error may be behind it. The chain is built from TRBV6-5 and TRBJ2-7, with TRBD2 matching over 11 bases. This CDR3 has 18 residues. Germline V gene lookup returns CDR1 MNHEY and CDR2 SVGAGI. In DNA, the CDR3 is TGTGCCAGCAGTTACACCGTAGCGGGAGGGGGGCTCTCCTCCGAGCAGTACTTC. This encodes CASSYTVAGGGLSSEQYF.

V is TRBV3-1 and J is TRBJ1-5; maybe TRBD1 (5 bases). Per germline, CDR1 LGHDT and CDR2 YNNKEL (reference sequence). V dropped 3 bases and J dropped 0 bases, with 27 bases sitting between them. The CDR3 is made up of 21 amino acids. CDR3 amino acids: CASSHGGVKPGRKNSNQPQHF. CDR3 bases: TGTGCCAGCAGCCACGGGGGGGTTAAACCGGGACGGAAAAATAGCAATCAGCCCCAGCATTTT.

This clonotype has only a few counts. The CDR3, as DNA: TGCAGTGCTAGAGACACAGGGGGTATAGATACGCAGTATTTT. Its protein product is CSARDTGGIDTQYF. The V and J genes are TRBV20-1 and TRBJ2-3; 8 nucleotides match TRBD1. Germline V lookup: CDR1 DFQATT, CDR2 SNEGSKA (reference sequence). V lost 0 bases, J lost 5 bases, and 4 bases stayed unmatched. CDR3 length equals 14 residues.

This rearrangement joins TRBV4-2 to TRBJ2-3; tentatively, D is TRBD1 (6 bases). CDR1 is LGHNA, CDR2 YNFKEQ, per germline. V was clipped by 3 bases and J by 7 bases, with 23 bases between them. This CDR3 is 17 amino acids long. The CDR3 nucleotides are TGTGCCAGCAGCCATGGAGCCGGACAGAGCAACTTAAATACGCAGTATTTT. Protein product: CASSHGAGQSNLNTQYF.

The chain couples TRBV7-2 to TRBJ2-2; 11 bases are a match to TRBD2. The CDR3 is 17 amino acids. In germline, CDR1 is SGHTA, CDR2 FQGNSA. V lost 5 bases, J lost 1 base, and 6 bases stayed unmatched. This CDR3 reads CASSQKTSGGNTGELFF. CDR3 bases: TGTGCCAGCAGCCAGAAAACTAGCGGGGGGAACACCGGGGAGCTGTTTTTT. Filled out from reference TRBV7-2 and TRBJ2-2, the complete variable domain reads GAGVSQSPSNKVTEKGKDVELRCDPISGHTALYWYRQSLGQGLEFLIYFQGNSAPDKSGLPSDRFSAERTGGSVSTLTIQRTQQEDSAVYLCASSQKTSGGNTGELFFGEGSRLTVL.

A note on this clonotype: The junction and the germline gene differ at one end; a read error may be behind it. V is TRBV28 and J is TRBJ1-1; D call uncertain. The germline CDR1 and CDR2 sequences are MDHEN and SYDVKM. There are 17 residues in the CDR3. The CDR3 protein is CASSPGRAGASNAEAFF. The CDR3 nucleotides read TGTGCCAGCAGTCCGGGGAGGGCAGGCGCTTCGAACGCTGAAGCTTTCTTT.

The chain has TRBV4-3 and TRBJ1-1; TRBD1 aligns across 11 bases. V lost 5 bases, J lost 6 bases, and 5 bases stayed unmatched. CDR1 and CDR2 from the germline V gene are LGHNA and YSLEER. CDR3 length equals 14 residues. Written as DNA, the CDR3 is TGCGCCAGCAGCTGGACAGGGGGCTATGCTGAAGCTTTCTTT. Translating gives CASSWTGGYAEAFF.

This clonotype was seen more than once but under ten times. DNA for the CDR3: TGCAGTGCTCAAGGGACTGAAAAACTGTTTTTT. It specifies CSAQGTEKLFF. This chain connects TRBV20-1 to TRBJ1-4; D possibly corresponds to TRBD1 (5 bases). CDR1 DFQATT and CDR2 SNEGSKA come from the germline V gene (reference sequence). V was cut by 5 bases and J by 7 bases, with 8 bases left in between. CDR3 size: 11 residues.

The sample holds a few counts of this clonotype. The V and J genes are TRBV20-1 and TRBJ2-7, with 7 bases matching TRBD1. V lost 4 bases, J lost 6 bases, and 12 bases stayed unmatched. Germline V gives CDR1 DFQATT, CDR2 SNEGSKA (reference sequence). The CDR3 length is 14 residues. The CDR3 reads CSAIKSQGSVEQYF. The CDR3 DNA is TGCAGTGCTATTAAGTCACAGGGGTCGGTCGAGCAGTACTTC.

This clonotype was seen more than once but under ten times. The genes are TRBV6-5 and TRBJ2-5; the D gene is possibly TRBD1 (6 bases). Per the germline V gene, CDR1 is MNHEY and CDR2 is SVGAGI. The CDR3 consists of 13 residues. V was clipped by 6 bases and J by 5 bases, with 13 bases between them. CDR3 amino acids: CASRVTGRETQYF. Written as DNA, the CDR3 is TGTGCCAGCAGGGTCACAGGGCGGGAGACCCAGTACTTC.

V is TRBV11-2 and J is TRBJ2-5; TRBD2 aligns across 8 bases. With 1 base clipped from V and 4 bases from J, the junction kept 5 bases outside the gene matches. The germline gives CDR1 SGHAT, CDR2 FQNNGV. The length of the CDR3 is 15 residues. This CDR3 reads CASSLGPGGTETQYF. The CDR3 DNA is TGTGCCAGCAGCTTAGGTCCGGGGGGGACAGAGACCCAGTACTTC.

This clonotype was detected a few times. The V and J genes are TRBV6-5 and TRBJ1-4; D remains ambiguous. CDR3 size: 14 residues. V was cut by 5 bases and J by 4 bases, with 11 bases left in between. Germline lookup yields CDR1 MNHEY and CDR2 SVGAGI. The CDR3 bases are TGTGCCAGCAGTATGGACCGCATTAATGAAAAACTGTTTTTT. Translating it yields CASSMDRINEKLFF.

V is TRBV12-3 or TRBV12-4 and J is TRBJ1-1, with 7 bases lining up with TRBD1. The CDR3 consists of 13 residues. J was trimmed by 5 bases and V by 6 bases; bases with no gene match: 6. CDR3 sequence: CASRTTGETEAFF. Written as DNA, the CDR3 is TGTGCCAGCAGAACAACAGGGGAGACTGAAGCTTTCTTT.

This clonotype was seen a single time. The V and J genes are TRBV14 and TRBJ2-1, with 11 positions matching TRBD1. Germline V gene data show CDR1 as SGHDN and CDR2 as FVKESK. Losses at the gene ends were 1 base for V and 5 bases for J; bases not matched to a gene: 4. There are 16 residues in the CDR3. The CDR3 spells CASSQGPGQGDNEQFF. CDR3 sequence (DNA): TGTGCCAGCAGCCAAGGACCGGGACAGGGGGACAATGAGCAGTTCTTC.

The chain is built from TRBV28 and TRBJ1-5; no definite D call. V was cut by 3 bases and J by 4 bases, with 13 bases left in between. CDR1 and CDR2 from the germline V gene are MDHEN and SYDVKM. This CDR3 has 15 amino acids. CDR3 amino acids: CASSLGQRKNQPQHF. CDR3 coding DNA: TGTGCCAGCAGTTTGGGTCAGAGGAAGAATCAGCCCCAGCATTTT.

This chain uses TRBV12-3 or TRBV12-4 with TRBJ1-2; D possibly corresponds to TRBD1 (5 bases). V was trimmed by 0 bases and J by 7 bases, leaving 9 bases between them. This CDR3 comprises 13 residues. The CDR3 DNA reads TGTGCCAGCAGTTTAGCGGGGGTGGGTGGCTACACCTTC. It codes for CASSLAGVGGYTF.

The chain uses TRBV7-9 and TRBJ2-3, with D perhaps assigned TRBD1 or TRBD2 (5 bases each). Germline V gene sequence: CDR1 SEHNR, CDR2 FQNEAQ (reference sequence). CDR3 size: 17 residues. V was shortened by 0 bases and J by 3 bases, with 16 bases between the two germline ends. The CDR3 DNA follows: TGTGCCAGCAGCTTAGCGAATTGGGGGTCTTCGACAGATACGCAGTATTTT. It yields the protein CASSLANWGSSTDTQYF.

The CDR3 DNA follows: TGTGCCAGCAGTTACTCGATCTTTGGGACCTCTAGCACAGATACGCAGTATTTT. This gives the protein CASSYSIFGTSSTDTQYF. The V call is TRBV6-5, the J call TRBJ2-3; D possibly matches TRBD1 or TRBD2 (5 bases each). V lost 0 bases and J 0 bases, leaving 16 bases between the germline ends. CDR3 length: 18 amino acids. Germline V CDR1 and CDR2: MNHEY, SVGAGI.

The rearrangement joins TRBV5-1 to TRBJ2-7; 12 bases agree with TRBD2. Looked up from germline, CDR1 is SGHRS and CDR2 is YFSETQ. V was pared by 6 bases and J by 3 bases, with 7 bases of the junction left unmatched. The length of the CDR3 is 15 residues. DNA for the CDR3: TGCGCCAGCACCGGGAGGACTAGCGGGAACTACGAGCAGTACTTC. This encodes CASTGRTSGNYEQYF.

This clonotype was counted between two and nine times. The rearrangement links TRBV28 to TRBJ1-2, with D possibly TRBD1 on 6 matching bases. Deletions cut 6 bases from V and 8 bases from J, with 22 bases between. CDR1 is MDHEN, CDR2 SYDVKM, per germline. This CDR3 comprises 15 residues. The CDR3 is CASRRRTARIIGYTF. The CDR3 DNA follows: TGTGCCAGCAGACGGAGGACAGCGCGAATAATCGGCTACACCTTC.

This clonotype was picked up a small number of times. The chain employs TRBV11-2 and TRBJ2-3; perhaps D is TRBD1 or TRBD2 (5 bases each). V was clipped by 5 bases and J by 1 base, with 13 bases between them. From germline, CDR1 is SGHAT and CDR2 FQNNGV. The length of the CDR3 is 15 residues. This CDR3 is CASSPRDHRTDTQYF. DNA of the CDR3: TGTGCCAGCAGCCCAAGGGACCATCGCACAGATACGCAGTATTTT.

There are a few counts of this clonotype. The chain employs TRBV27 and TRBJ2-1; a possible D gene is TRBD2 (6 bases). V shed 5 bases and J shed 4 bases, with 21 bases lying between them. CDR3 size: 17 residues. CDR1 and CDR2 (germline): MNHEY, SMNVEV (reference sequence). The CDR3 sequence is CASSLSRGSGPYNEQFF. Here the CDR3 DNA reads TGTGCCAGCAGTCTTTCTCGGGGGAGCGGGCCTTACAATGAGCAGTTCTTC.

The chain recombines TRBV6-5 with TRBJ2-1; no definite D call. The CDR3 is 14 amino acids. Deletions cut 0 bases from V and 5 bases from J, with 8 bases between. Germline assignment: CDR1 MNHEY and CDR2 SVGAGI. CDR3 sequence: CASSYSVPDNEQFF. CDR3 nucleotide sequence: TGTGCCAGCAGTTACTCAGTCCCCGACAATGAGCAGTTCTTC.

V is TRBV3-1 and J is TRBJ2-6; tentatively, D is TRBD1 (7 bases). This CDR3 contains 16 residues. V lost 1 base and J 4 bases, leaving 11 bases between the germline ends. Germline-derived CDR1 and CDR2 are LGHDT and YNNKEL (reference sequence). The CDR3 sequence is CASSQATGRGANVLTF. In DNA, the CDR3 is TGTGCCAGCAGCCAAGCGACAGGGAGGGGGGCCAACGTCCTGACTTTC.

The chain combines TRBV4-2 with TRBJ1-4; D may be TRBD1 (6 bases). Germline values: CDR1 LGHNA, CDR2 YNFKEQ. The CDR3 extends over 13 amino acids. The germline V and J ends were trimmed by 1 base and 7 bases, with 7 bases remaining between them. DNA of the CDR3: TGTGCCAGCAGCCAAGCCAGGGGTGAAAAACTGTTTTTT. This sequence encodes CASSQARGEKLFF.